This T cell receptor (beta chain) was sequenced in a study of blood T cell repertoires in COVID-19. The method was immunoSEQ multiplex PCR; TCRdb's version includes in-frame clones alone and lacks a portion of them. The sample lists 250,000 or so clones, about 80% seen once, with approximately 1.9% in the top ten. Germline V gives CDR1 SGHRS, CDR2 YFSETQ. Trimming removed 0 bases at V and 8 bases at J, with 8 bases between. The CDR3 consists of 13 residues. The table lists this clone with a count of one. The sequence came from a woman older than 75 with acute or convalescent COVID-19. The chain links TRBV5-1 to TRBJ1-4; a possible D gene is TRBD1 (5 bases). Sequenced material: peripheral blood. CDR3: CASSLAGIEKLFF. CDR3 in DNA: TGCGCCAGCAGCTTGGCAGGGATAGAAAAACTGTTTTTT. Drawing the rest from reference TRBV5-1 and TRBJ1-4, the complete variable domain is KAGVTQTPRYLIKTRGQQVTLSCSPISGHRSVSWYQQTPGQGLQFLFEYFSETQRNKGNFPGRFSGRQFSNSRSEMNVSTLELGDSALYLCASSLAGIEKLFFGSGTQLSVL.